The subject of this entry is one TCR beta chain. The data derive from a study of blood T cell repertoires in COVID-19. Study at large: The cDNA or gDNA used as material had been derived from T cells, B-cell-depleted T cells, or PBMCs.

Germline V gene sequence: CDR1 LGHDT, CDR2 YNNKEL (reference sequence). This CDR3 comprises 13 residues. Trimming pared 1 base from V and 11 bases from J, leaving 9 bases between. Profiled with immunoSEQ multiplex PCR; TCRdb holds only in-frame clones, not every one. The table records 280,000 or so clones, around 91% of them present only once. This TCR was recovered from a woman aged 55-75 years with acute or convalescent COVID-19. This sequence joins TRBV3-1 (or the pseudogene TRBV3-2) and TRBJ1-6; D uncertain. Sequencing was carried out using peripheral blood. The CDR3: CASSQVTRAPLHF. The DNA of the CDR3 is TGTGCCAGCAGCCAAGTCACACGGGCACCCCTCCACTTT.